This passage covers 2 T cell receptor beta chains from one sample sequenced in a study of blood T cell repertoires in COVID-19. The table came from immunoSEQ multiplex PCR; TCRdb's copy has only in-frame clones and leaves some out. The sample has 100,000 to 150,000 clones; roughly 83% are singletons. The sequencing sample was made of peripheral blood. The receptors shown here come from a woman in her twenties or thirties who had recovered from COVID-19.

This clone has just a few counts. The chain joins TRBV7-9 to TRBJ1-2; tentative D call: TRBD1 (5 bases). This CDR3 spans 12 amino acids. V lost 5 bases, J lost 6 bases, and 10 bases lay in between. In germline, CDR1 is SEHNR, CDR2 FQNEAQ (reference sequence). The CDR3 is CASSPGLNGYTF. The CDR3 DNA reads TGTGCCAGCAGCCCAGGGTTAAATGGCTACACCTTC. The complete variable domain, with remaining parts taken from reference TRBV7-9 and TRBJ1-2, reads DTGVSQNPRHKITKRGQNVTFRCDPISEHNRLYWYRQTLGQGPEFLTYFQNEAQLEKSRLLSDRFSAERPKGSFSTLEIQRTEQGDSAMYLCASSPGLNGYTFGSGTRLTVV.

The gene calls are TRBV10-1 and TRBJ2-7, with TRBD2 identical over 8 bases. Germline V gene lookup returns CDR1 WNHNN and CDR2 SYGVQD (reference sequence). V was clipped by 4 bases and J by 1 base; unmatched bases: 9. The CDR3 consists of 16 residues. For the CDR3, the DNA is TGCGCCAGCAGTGGAGGCGGGGGGCCCGGATCCTACGAGCAGTACTTC. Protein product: CASSGGGGPGSYEQYF.